This T cell receptor (beta chain) was captured by sequencing in a study of blood T cell repertoires in COVID-19. Across the whole study: Acute and convalescent COVID-19 samples came from the United States, Italy and Spain. In each case, the material was cDNA or gDNA derived from T cells, B-cell-depleted T cells, or PBMCs.

V was trimmed by 4 bases and J by 10 bases, leaving 20 bases between them. The V gene's germline CDR1 is SGHAT and CDR2 FQNNGV. The CDR3 has 15 residues. As originally analysed: Researchers report that nucleated cell counts were estimated from reference gene primer amplification. Libraries were prepared by immunoSEQ multiplex PCR; TCRdb keeps only in-frame clonotypes and omits some of them. V and J calls and clone size are given by that table; D and trimming were obtained from the DNA. The sample consists of some 250,000 clones, approximately 86% of them appearing once. Sequencing used peripheral blood. V and J are TRBV11-2 and TRBJ2-1; D not certain. This clonotype was obtained from a woman in her twenties or thirties who had recovered from COVID-19. DNA for the CDR3: TGTGCCAGCAGCTCACACTCGACGACCCCCGGGGAGCAGTTCTTC. Translating gives CASSSHSTTPGEQFF.